The present TCR beta chain was sequenced within a study of identical twins' blood T cells. Overall study results and limits: Twin repertoire similarity may partly reflect shared environment. Twins shared more top CDR3 clonotypes than unrelated donors did.

CDR1 DFQATT and CDR2 SNEGSKA come from the germline V gene (reference sequence). The CDR3 spans 15 residues. This clonotype was detected once. Its antigen is not known. The junction departs from the called germline gene at one end, perhaps through a read error. Each TCR cDNA library carried sample-specific barcodes on both ends. As originally analysed: Each donor had about 85,000 to nearly 500,000 clonotypes. From the 5' RACE reads, TCRdb called clonotypes with MiXCR, one entry per CDR3 protein. These V and J calls originate from TCRdb's pipeline instead of the authors' own analysis. The table includes a few hundred thousand distinct CDR3 sequences, roughly 27% detected once.

The sequence was collected from a woman between 18 and 49 years old in good health. V is TRBV20-1 and J is TRBJ1-2; TRBD1 is a possible D gene (6 bases). Sequencing was performed on PBMCs. CDR3 in amino acids: CSARAGTSIRYGHTF. The CDR3, as DNA: TGCAGTGCTAGGGCCGGGACATCTATCCGGTATGGCCACACCTTC.